The 24 T cell receptor beta chains below come from one sample, sequenced in a study of T cell responses to AZD1222 COVID-19 vaccine. Generated by immunoSEQ multiplex PCR, the TCRdb table keeps only in-frame clones and is missing some. The repertoire includes around 200,000 clones, just over 85% of them detected once, and less than 0.55% sits in the top ten. The sample in question was peripheral blood, obtained on day 0 of AZD1222 vaccination. Receptors originate from an adult in good health.

V and J are TRBV3-1 (or the pseudogene TRBV3-2) and TRBJ1-1; D gene uncertain. Germline V gene data show CDR1 as LGHDT and CDR2 as YNNKEL (reference sequence). This CDR3 is 15 amino acids long. Trimming left V 7 bases short and J 4 bases short, with 19 bases between. For the CDR3, the DNA is TGTGCCAGCACCCCGGGAGGCCCGGCGGGCACTGAAGCTTTCTTT. Protein product: CASTPGGPAGTEAFF.

The chain is built from TRBV10-3 and TRBJ2-3, with no clear D. The V end was cut by 3 bases, the J end by 1 base, with 8 bases between. This CDR3 spans 14 amino acids. Germline loops: CDR1 ENHRY, CDR2 SYGVKD. The CDR3 sequence is CAISEWSGTDTQYF. The CDR3 DNA sequence: TGTGCCATCAGTGAATGGTCGGGCACAGATACGCAGTATTTT.

V is TRBV9 and J is TRBJ2-7, with 12 bases identical to TRBD1. With V trimmed by 4 bases and J by 5 bases, 7 bases remained unmatched. The CDR3 consists of 15 residues. CDR1 is SGDLS, CDR2 YYNGEE, per germline. The CDR3 region has the DNA TGTGCCAGCAGCCCCGAGGGACAGGGGGCGGACGAGCAGTACTTC. Protein product: CASSPEGQGADEQYF.

The chain uses TRBV28 and TRBJ1-2; 7 bases map to TRBD1. The V segment lost 2 bases and the J segment 1 base; nucleotides outside the gene matches: 10. Looked up from germline, CDR1 is MDHEN and CDR2 is SYDVKM. The CDR3 sequence is 17 residues long. The CDR3 DNA follows: TGTGCCAGCAGTTTAGTAGGGGGCGCCGTCCTTAACTATGGCTACACCTTC. Its protein product is CASSLVGGAVLNYGYTF.

CDR3 sequence reads: CASSLTVETQYF. CDR3 sequence (DNA): TGCGCCAGCAGCTTGACTGTGGAGACCCAGTACTTC. V and J are TRBV5-1 and TRBJ2-5; D call uncertain. Trimming removed 1 base from V and 5 bases from J, with 6 bases in between. The CDR3 runs 12 residues. The germline CDR1 and CDR2 sequences are SGHRS and YFSETQ.

The chain uses TRBV9 and TRBJ2-3, with 8 bases lining up with TRBD2. The CDR3 consists of 17 residues. With 4 bases clipped from V and 2 bases from J, the junction kept 12 bases outside the gene matches. Germline V gives CDR1 SGDLS, CDR2 YYNGEE. CDR3 residues: CASSPSWALADTDTQYF. The CDR3 DNA reads TGTGCCAGCAGCCCCAGCTGGGCACTAGCGGACACAGATACGCAGTATTTT.

The V and J genes are TRBV11-2 and TRBJ1-4; 7 nucleotides match TRBD1. V lost 5 bases to trimming and J lost 6 bases; unmatched junction nucleotides: 3. From germline, CDR1 is SGHAT and CDR2 FQNNGV. CDR3 length: 13 amino acids. CDR3 coding DNA: TGTGCCAGCAGCGGTCAGGGGGATGAAAAACTGTTTTTT. Protein sequence: CASSGQGDEKLFF.

In this sample, this clone turned up once. The V and J genes are TRBV6-6 and TRBJ2-7; a weak D match, TRBD2 (7 bases). The CDR3 is made up of 14 amino acids. V was pared by 5 bases and J by 2 bases, with 13 bases between. Germline CDR1 MNHNY, CDR2 SVGAGI (reference sequence). Here the CDR3 DNA reads TGTGCCAGCAGTGCCCCGGGGGGCGCCTACGAGCAGTACTTC. This encodes CASSAPGGAYEQYF.

The V call is TRBV19, the J call TRBJ2-5, with 11 bases that match TRBD1. The CDR3 is made up of 15 amino acids. The V segment lost 3 bases and the J segment 5 bases; nucleotides outside the gene matches: 5. Germline V gene data show CDR1 as LNHDA and CDR2 as SQIVND (reference sequence). CDR3 sequence (DNA): TGTGCCAGTAGTATGGGACAGGGGGTGGAGGAGACCCAGTACTTC. It yields the protein CASSMGQGVEETQYF.

CDR3 sequence: CASSLGGLGSTGELFF. The CDR3 DNA is TGTGCCAGCAGCTTAGGCGGGCTGGGATCCACCGGGGAGCTGTTTTTT. V is TRBV5-4 and J is TRBJ2-2, with TRBD2 as a possible D gene (5 bases). V lost 2 bases and J 4 bases, leaving 15 bases between the germline ends. CDR3 size: 16 residues. Germline V lookup: CDR1 SGHNT, CDR2 YYREEE (reference sequence).

This sequence joins TRBV6-5 and TRBJ2-5, with 9 nucleotides matching TRBD1. The germline V gene encodes CDR1 MNHEY and CDR2 SVGAGI. V trimming: 11 bases; J trimming: 5 bases; junction bases outside the gene matches: 12. The CDR3 totals 14 residues. CDR3 nucleotide sequence: TGTGCCTCCCGGACAGGGGTTATTTGGGAGACCCAGTACTTC. Protein product: CASRTGVIWETQYF.

This chain connects TRBV5-1 to TRBJ2-3; weak D call: TRBD2 (5 bases). Trimming pared 4 bases from V and 4 bases from J, leaving 16 bases between. The germline V gene encodes CDR1 SGHRS and CDR2 YFSETQ. This CDR3 is built from 15 residues. The CDR3 spells CASSPSEGGPDTQYF. In DNA, the CDR3 is TGCGCCAGCAGCCCGAGTGAGGGTGGGCCAGATACGCAGTATTTT.

The rearrangement links TRBV5-1 to TRBJ2-3, with 9 positions matching TRBD2. In germline, CDR1 is SGHRS, CDR2 YFSETQ. This CDR3 region has 16 residues. The junction had 10 bases not matched to a gene; V was cut back by 5 bases and J by 3 bases. The CDR3 sequence: CASRSQGLAGTDTQYF. CDR3 nucleotides: TGCGCCAGCAGATCTCAGGGTCTAGCGGGGACAGATACGCAGTATTTT.

This clone has only one observation. The chain links TRBV4-3 to TRBJ2-2; D gene uncertain. Per germline, CDR1 LGHNA and CDR2 YSLEER. Trimming removed 0 bases at V and 4 bases at J, with 6 bases between. The CDR3 is 14 amino acids. CDR3 sequence (DNA): TGCGCCAGCAGCCAAGATGGCGTCACCGGGGAGCTGTTTTTT. Translating gives CASSQDGVTGELFF.

The chain carries TRBV28 and TRBJ2-7; 11 nucleotides align to TRBD2. The trim removed 5 bases at V and 7 bases at J, leaving 7 bases unmatched. The germline CDR1 and CDR2 sequences are MDHEN and SYDVKM. This CDR3 is built from 14 residues. The CDR3: CASSLSGGAKEQYF. CDR3 in DNA: TGTGCCAGCAGTCTTAGCGGGGGGGCCAAAGAGCAGTACTTC.

The V call is TRBV6-2 or TRBV6-3, the J call TRBJ1-5, with D tentatively TRBD1 (5 bases). CDR1 and CDR2 from the germline V gene are MNHEY and SVGEGT. Trimming left V 4 bases short and J 2 bases short, with 15 bases between. The CDR3 length is 16 residues. Written as DNA, the CDR3 is TGTGCCAGCAGTTCCTTAATCCTAGGGGGCAATCAGCCCCAGCATTTT. Amino acids: CASSSLILGGNQPQHF.

This chain links TRBV5-1 with TRBJ1-4; D gene ambiguous. The germline CDR1 and CDR2 sequences are SGHRS and YFSETQ. V lost 0 bases to trimming and J lost 0 bases, with 9 bases between them. CDR3 length: 16 amino acids. CDR3 nucleotides: TGCGCCAGCAGCTTGGCCTGGTCACCAACTAATGAAAAACTGTTTTTT. It is translated as CASSLAWSPTNEKLFF. The full variable domain, completed using reference TRBV5-1 and TRBJ1-4, is KAGVTQTPRYLIKTRGQQVTLSCSPISGHRSVSWYQQTPGQGLQFLFEYFSETQRNKGNFPGRFSGRQFSNSRSEMNVSTLELGDSALYLCASSLAWSPTNEKLFFGSGTQLSVL.

This chain links TRBV6-1 with TRBJ1-2, with 10 positions matching TRBD1. V gave up 5 bases and J gave up 1 base; unmatched junction bases: 4. This CDR3 has 15 residues. CDR1 MNHNS and CDR2 SASEGT come from the germline V gene. CDR3 loop: CASSTGTGVNYGYTF. The CDR3 DNA reads as TGTGCCAGCAGTACGGGGACAGGGGTTAACTATGGCTACACCTTC.

This chain uses TRBV30 with TRBJ2-7; weak D call: TRBD1 (6 bases). Germline V gives CDR1 GTSNPN, CDR2 SVGIG (reference sequence). The CDR3 covers 12 residues. V shed 1 base and J shed 6 bases, with 10 bases lying between them. The CDR3 coding sequence is TGTGCCTGGAGTGCCTTCAGGGGCGAGCAGTACTTC. This encodes CAWSAFRGEQYF.

This clone occurred once. The genes are TRBV9 and TRBJ2-2, with 7 positions matching TRBD1. Trimming at V came to 6 bases and at J to 6 bases, leaving 11 bases not matched to a gene. In germline, CDR1 is SGDLS, CDR2 YYNGEE. CDR3 size: 15 residues. CDR3 sequence reads: CASTPTGSYAGELFF. The CDR3 DNA reads TGTGCCAGCACCCCGACAGGGTCGTATGCCGGGGAGCTGTTTTTT.

V gene TRBV6-5 combines with J gene TRBJ2-7; D might be TRBD1 (6 bases). V lost 8 bases and J 0 bases, leaving 11 bases between the germline ends. The CDR3 loop spans 13 amino acids. Germline loops: CDR1 MNHEY, CDR2 SVGAGI. The chain's CDR3 is CASSAGASYEQYF. CDR3 DNA sequence: TGTGCCAGCTCGGCAGGGGCCTCCTACGAGCAGTACTTC.

This clone appeared once. The CDR3: CASSLGGQGGEQYF. The CDR3 region has the DNA TGTGCCAGCAGCTTAGGGGGGCAGGGAGGCGAGCAGTACTTC. The chain recombines TRBV7-9 with TRBJ2-7, with D perhaps being TRBD1 or TRBD2 (6 bases each). There are 14 residues in the CDR3. The germline V gene has CDR1 SEHNR and CDR2 FQNEAQ (reference sequence). The V gene lost 1 base and the J gene lost 6 bases, with 13 bases spanning the gap.

The chain joins TRBV11-2 to TRBJ1-2, with 7 bases fitting TRBD1. Germline CDR1 and CDR2: SGHAT and FQNNGV. The CDR3 has 15 amino acids. J was trimmed by 4 bases and V by 2 bases; bases with no gene match: 7. CDR3 sequence reads: CASSLWGTGAYGYTF. DNA for the CDR3: TGTGCCAGCAGCTTATGGGGTACAGGGGCCTATGGCTACACCTTC.

CDR3: CASKVLGGALADEQYF. Written as DNA, the CDR3 is TGTGCCAGCAAGGTTCTCGGGGGAGCCCTTGCTGACGAGCAGTACTTC. The chain carries TRBV28 and TRBJ2-7, with a weak D call TRBD2 (6 bases). Trimming took off 7 bases at V and 5 bases at J, with 24 bases between the two ends. The germline gives CDR1 MDHEN, CDR2 SYDVKM. CDR3 length: 16 residues.